This T cell receptor beta chain was sequenced during a study of response to subunit inactivated influenza vaccine. The study's findings and limits: Each seasonal flu vaccination may recruit only limited new T cells, authors suggested.

V shed 9 bases, J shed 3 bases, and the junction held 6 bases outside the gene matches. From germline, CDR1 is ENHRY and CDR2 SYGVKD. The CDR3 runs to 13 residues. Ten or more counts support this clonotype. Its specificity is not known. Via MiXCR, TCRdb re-called the RT-PCR reads, giving one row per CDR3 protein. The sample lists some 480,000 distinct CDR3 sequences, over 9.5% seen once, with roughly 12% in the top ten. The V gene is TRBV10-3, the J gene TRBJ1-2; 8 bases agree with TRBD1. The sequence derives from a man aged 50-60 years who received an inactivated influenza vaccine. The sample consisted of PBMCs from blood, taken roughly 48 days after vaccination. The CDR3 nucleotides are TGTGCCATAAACTCAGGGGGCGACTATGGCTACACCTTC. This gives the protein CAINSGGDYGYTF.